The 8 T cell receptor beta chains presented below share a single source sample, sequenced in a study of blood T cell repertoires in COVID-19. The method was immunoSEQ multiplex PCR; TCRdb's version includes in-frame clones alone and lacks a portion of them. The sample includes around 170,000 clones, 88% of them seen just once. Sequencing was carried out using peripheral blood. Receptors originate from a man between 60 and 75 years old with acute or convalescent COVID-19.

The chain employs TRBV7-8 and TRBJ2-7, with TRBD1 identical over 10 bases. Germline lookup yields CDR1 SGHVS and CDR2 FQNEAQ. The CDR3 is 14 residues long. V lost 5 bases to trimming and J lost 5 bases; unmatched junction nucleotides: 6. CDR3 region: CASSLGTGDDEQYF. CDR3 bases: TGTGCCAGCAGCCTTGGGACAGGGGATGACGAGCAGTACTTC.

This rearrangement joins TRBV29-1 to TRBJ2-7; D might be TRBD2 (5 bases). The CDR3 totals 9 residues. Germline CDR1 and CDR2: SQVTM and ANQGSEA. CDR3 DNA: TGCACCCGGGACTACGAGCAGTACGTC. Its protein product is CTRDYEQYV.

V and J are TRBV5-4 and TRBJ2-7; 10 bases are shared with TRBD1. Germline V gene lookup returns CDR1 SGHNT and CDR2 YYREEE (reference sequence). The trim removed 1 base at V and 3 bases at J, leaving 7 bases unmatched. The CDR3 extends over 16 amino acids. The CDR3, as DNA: TGTGCCAGCAGCTTGAACCGGACAGGGGGAGGCTACGAGCAGTACTTC. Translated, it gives CASSLNRTGGGYEQYF.

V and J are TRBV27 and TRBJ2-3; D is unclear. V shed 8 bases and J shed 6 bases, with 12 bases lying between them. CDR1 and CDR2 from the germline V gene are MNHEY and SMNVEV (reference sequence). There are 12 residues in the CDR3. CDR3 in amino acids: CASRSVSDTQYF. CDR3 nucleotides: TGTGCCAGCCGAAGCGTGTCGGATACGCAGTATTTT.

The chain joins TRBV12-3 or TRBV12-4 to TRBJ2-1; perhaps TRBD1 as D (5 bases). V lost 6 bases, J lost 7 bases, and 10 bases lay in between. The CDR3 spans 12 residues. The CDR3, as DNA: TGTGCCAGCAGCCTTAAGGGGAATGAGCAGTTCTTC. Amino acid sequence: CASSLKGNEQFF.

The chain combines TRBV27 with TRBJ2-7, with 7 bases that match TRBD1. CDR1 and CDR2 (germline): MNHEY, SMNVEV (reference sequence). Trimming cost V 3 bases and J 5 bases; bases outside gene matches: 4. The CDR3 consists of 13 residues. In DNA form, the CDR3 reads TGTGCCAGCAGTTTGTCGACAGGGAACGAGCAGTACTTC. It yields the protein CASSLSTGNEQYF.

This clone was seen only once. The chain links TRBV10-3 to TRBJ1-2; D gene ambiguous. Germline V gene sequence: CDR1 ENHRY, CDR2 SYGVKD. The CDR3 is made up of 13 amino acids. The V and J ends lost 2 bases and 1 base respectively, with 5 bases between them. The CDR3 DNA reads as TGTGCCATCAGTGAGGCGGTTAACTATGGCTACACCTTC. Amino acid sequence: CAISEAVNYGYTF.

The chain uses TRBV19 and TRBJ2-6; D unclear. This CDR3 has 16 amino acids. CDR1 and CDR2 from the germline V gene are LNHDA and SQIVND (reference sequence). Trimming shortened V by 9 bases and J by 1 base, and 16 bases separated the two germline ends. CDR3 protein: CASADVGFSGANVLTF. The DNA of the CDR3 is TGTGCCAGCGCGGATGTGGGTTTTTCTGGGGCCAACGTCCTGACTTTC.